The 19 T cell receptor beta chains below all came from one sample that was sequenced in a study of Ad26.COV2.S vaccination and SARS-CoV-2 variants. The table came from immunoSEQ multiplex PCR; TCRdb's copy has only in-frame clones and leaves some out. The table shows about 350,000 clones, with 92% occurring only once. The material sequenced was peripheral blood, taken after recovery from COVID-19. The receptor source for this set is a human donor who had recovered from COVID-19.

For this clone: A read error may account for a junction end that differs from germline. V is TRBV12-3 or TRBV12-4 and J is TRBJ1-1, with unresolved D. This CDR3 spans 13 amino acids. This CDR3 is CASRLGVYTEAFF. For the CDR3, the DNA is TGTGCCAGCAGGTTAGGCGTGTACACTGAAGCTTTCTTT.

The chain employs TRBV2 and TRBJ2-1, with TRBD1 as a possible D gene (5 bases). This CDR3 has 15 amino acids. V lost 5 bases, J lost 1 base, and 12 bases lay in between. Germline V lookup: CDR1 SNHLY, CDR2 FYNNEI. CDR3 protein: CASSTKGVSYNEQFF. CDR3 sequence (DNA): TGTGCCAGCAGTACAAAAGGGGTGTCCTACAATGAGCAGTTCTTC.

This clone was counted a single time. The rearrangement links TRBV20-1 to TRBJ1-1; D gene unclear. The CDR3 has 11 amino acids. Germline CDR1 DFQATT, CDR2 SNEGSKA (reference sequence). Between the trimmed V and J ends, which lost 6 bases and 0 bases, there was a span of 5 bases. CDR3 coding DNA: TGCAGTGCCAACGTGAACACTGAAGCTTTCTTT. This translates into CSANVNTEAFF.

This clone was picked up one time. V gene TRBV14 combines with J gene TRBJ2-5, with TRBD1 matching over 7 bases. With V trimmed by 0 bases and J by 3 bases, 7 bases remained unmatched. Germline CDR1 SGHDN, CDR2 FVKESK. The CDR3 spans 16 residues. CDR3 protein: CASSQDNRGLKETQYF. The CDR3 DNA reads TGTGCCAGCAGCCAAGATAACAGGGGTCTCAAAGAGACCCAGTACTTC.

The chain carries TRBV27 and TRBJ2-4; no definite D call. Germline CDR1 reads MNHEY; CDR2 reads SMNVEV (reference sequence). V lost 2 bases, J lost 1 base, and 12 bases lay in between. The CDR3 is made up of 16 amino acids. In DNA form, the CDR3 reads TGTGCCAGCAGTTTACGGGCCGACTTGGCCAAAAACATTCAGTACTTC. Protein: CASSLRADLAKNIQYF.

This chain joins TRBV27 and TRBJ1-5; tentatively, D is TRBD1 (6 bases). The germline V gene encodes CDR1 MNHEY and CDR2 SMNVEV (reference sequence). The CDR3 covers 14 residues. Trimming shortened V by 4 bases and J by 4 bases, and 11 bases separated the two germline ends. CDR3 DNA sequence: TGTGCCAGCAGTTGGACAGTGGGGAATCAGCCCCAGCATTTT. Translation gives CASSWTVGNQPQHF.

The J gene is TRBJ1-1, the V gene TRBV5-1; possible D gene TRBD1, 6 bases. CDR3 length: 12 amino acids. The germline V and J ends were trimmed by 4 bases and 7 bases, with 11 bases remaining between them. From germline, CDR1 is SGHRS and CDR2 YFSETQ. In DNA, the CDR3 is TGCGCCAGCAGCATCGGACAGAATGAAGCTTTCTTT. As protein: CASSIGQNEAFF.

This rearrangement joins TRBV6-6 to TRBJ2-5, with 7 bases identical to TRBD1. This CDR3 is 14 amino acids long. The germline V gene encodes CDR1 MNHNY and CDR2 SVGAGI (reference sequence). With V trimmed by 6 bases and J by 5 bases, 9 bases remained unmatched. CDR3 DNA: TGTGCCAGCAGCCGACAGGGACACGGGGAGACCCAGTACTTC. It encodes CASSRQGHGETQYF.

The CDR3 region has the DNA TGTGCCAGCAGTTTATCGATGATCGGGAAGAGTGGCTACACCTTC. Translating gives CASSLSMIGKSGYTF. This chain joins TRBV27 and TRBJ1-2; D is unresolved. V lost 0 bases and J 7 bases, leaving 15 bases between the germline ends. Germline CDR1 MNHEY, CDR2 SMNVEV (reference sequence). There are 15 residues in the CDR3.

V usage is TRBV27 and J usage is TRBJ2-2; TRBD2 is a possible D gene (6 bases). The CDR3 runs 15 residues. Germline CDR1 is MNHEY and CDR2 is SMNVEV (reference sequence). V was clipped by 8 bases and J by 5 bases, with 18 bases between them. The CDR3 spells CASLQGGGNTGELFF. Written as DNA, the CDR3 is TGTGCCAGCCTCCAGGGAGGAGGGAATACCGGGGAGCTGTTTTTT.

V is TRBV9 and J is TRBJ2-3; D ambiguous. The germline V and J ends were trimmed by 3 bases and 2 bases, with 7 bases remaining between them. The CDR3 is made up of 13 amino acids. Germline V CDR1 and CDR2: SGDLS, YYNGEE. The CDR3 protein is CASSEEPTDTQYF. The CDR3 DNA follows: TGTGCCAGCAGCGAGGAGCCCACAGATACGCAGTATTTT.

The rearrangement links TRBV18 to TRBJ2-2; weak D call: TRBD1 (6 bases). The length of the CDR3 is 15 residues. Trimming removed 3 bases from V and 3 bases from J, with 11 bases in between. Germline V gene data show CDR1 as KGHSH and CDR2 as LQKENI. The CDR3 coding sequence is TGTGCCAGCTCACCGAGGGACATTTACACCGGGGAGCTGTTTTTT. It is translated as CASSPRDIYTGELFF.

This rearrangement joins TRBV7-9 to TRBJ1-5; D gene uncertain. The CDR3 runs to 12 residues. The V end lost 1 base, the J end lost 6 bases, and 4 bases lay between the germline ends. Germline-derived CDR1 and CDR2 are SEHNR and FQNEAQ (reference sequence). The CDR3 sequence: CASSLGVQPQHF. The CDR3 DNA is TGTGCCAGCAGCTTAGGAGTTCAGCCCCAGCATTTT.

The rearrangement links TRBV12-5 to TRBJ1-5; no firm D call. V lost 3 bases to trimming and J lost 1 base, with 7 bases between them. The V gene's germline CDR1 is LGHNT and CDR2 FRNRAP. This CDR3 is built from 14 residues. In nucleotides, the CDR3 is TGTGCTAGTGGTTTCGAACACAGCAATCAGCCCCAGCATTTT. Protein: CASGFEHSNQPQHF.

The table lists this clone with a count of one. The junction differs from germline at one of its ends, possibly a read error. This sequence joins TRBV4-2 and TRBJ2-2; D is unclear. CDR1 is LGHNA, CDR2 YNFKEQ, per germline. This CDR3 is 15 amino acids long. CDR3 nucleotides: TGTGCCGGCAGCCAAGGGTCCGTGAGTACCGGGGAGCTGTTTTTT. This gives the protein CAGSQGSVSTGELFF.

This clone was recorded once. The V gene is TRBV5-1, the J gene TRBJ1-4; 10 bases match TRBD1. Germline trimming cut 2 bases from V and 4 bases from J; bases unmatched to any gene: 8. The CDR3 extends over 17 amino acids. Germline CDR1 is SGHRS and CDR2 is YFSETQ. This CDR3 is CASSLTGTGVINEKLFF. DNA of the CDR3: TGCGCCAGCAGCTTAACCGGGACAGGGGTCATTAATGAAAAACTGTTTTTT.

The gene calls are TRBV10-3 and TRBJ1-4; D gene ambiguous. Germline values: CDR1 ENHRY, CDR2 SYGVKD. The CDR3 totals 13 residues. The V end was cut by 3 bases, the J end by 8 bases, with 10 bases between. The CDR3 DNA sequence: TGTGCCATCAGTGATGAGAACGGGGAAAAACTGTTTTTT. This sequence encodes CAISDENGEKLFF.

The chain recombines TRBV6-5 with TRBJ2-1; TRBD2 matches at 9 bases. The CDR3 is 14 residues long. The V and J ends lost 7 bases and 9 bases, in that order; junction bases with no gene match: 10. Looked up from germline, CDR1 is MNHEY and CDR2 is SVGAGI. The CDR3 spells CASTRGGGAGEQFF. CDR3 nucleotide sequence: TGTGCCAGCACCCGTGGCGGGGGGGCAGGTGAGCAGTTCTTC.

A single count supports this clone. The V call is TRBV30, the J call TRBJ2-1; the match to TRBD1 covers 9 bases. The germline V gene encodes CDR1 GTSNPN and CDR2 SVGIG (reference sequence). The CDR3 loop spans 13 amino acids. Trimming cost V 2 bases and J 7 bases; bases outside gene matches: 3. CDR3 in amino acids: CAWSLDRGNEQFF. The CDR3 DNA follows: TGTGCCTGGAGTCTGGACAGGGGAAATGAGCAGTTCTTC.